Listed below are T cell receptor beta chains from one sample, sequenced in a study of OX40 agonist ivuxolimab in advanced cancers. Only in-frame clones appear in the TCRdb table, and some are missing; sequencing was by immunoSEQ multiplex PCR. This table has approximately 70,000 clones, about 85% appearing once. The sample here was CD4+ or CD8+ T cells sorted from blood, taken in a trial of the OX40 agonist ivuxolimab. These receptors came from an adult with an advanced solid tumor such as melanoma, head and neck, liver or kidney cancer. The CDR3 runs from the conserved cysteine through the conserved F or W. A D gene is named only where the DNA matches it firmly. Expanded clones are given a class, and other clones once, few, many or no size at all.

D	V	J	size	DNA	CDR3
.	TRBV27	TRBJ2-1	.	TGTGCCAGCAGTTTGGGTATAGCGGTAGGTAATGAGCAGTTCTTC	CASSLGIAVGNEQFF
.	TRBV5-1	TRBJ2-3	.	TGCGCCAGCAGCTCCGGGGATACGCAGTATTTT	CASSSGDTQYF
.	TRBV28	TRBJ1-6	.	TGTGCCAGCAGGTTGAGCTCCTCTAATTCACCCCTCCACTTT	CASRLSSSNSPLHF
.	TRBV7-6	TRBJ2-7	many	TGTGCCAGCAGCTTAGAGATAGCGGACTCCTACGAGCAGTACTTC	CASSLEIADSYEQYF
TRBD2	TRBV7-9	TRBJ2-1	.	TGTGCCAGCAGCTTAGATAGCGGGATATACAATGAGCAGTTCTTC	CASSLDSGIYNEQFF
TRBD2	TRBV6-1	TRBJ2-3	.	TGTGCCAGCAGTGAAGAACTAGCGAGCACAGATACGCAGTATTTT	CASSEELASTDTQYF
.	TRBV2	TRBJ2-5	.	TGTGCCAGTGGTAGTGGGGGGAGGCAAGAGACCCAGTACTTC	CASGSGGRQETQYF
.	TRBV27	TRBJ2-7	few	TGTGCCAGCAGTTTATTTAGGGACGGCGAGCAGTACTTC	CASSLFRDGEQYF
TRBD2	TRBV19	TRBJ2-5	once	TGTGCCAGTAGGACTAGCGGGTATACCCAGGAGACCCAGTACTTC	CASRTSGYTQETQYF
.	TRBV23-1	TRBJ2-1	.	TGCGCCAGCAGTCAATCGAGGGGCTCCTACAATGAGCAGTTCTTC	CASSQSRGSYNEQFF
TRBD1	TRBV28	TRBJ2-7	few	TGTGCCAGCAGGTTACAGGGGGACACCTACGAGCAGTACTTC	CASRLQGDTYEQYF
.	TRBV12-5	TRBJ1-1	.	TGTGCTAGTGGTTTGTCGGGCACTGAAGCTTTCTTT	CASGLSGTEAFF
.	TRBV4-1	TRBJ2-3	.	TGCGCCAGCAGCCGTAGTGGGGGGGGCCTTACAGATACGCAGTATTTT	CASSRSGGGLTDTQYF
TRBD1	TRBV7-6	TRBJ2-3	.	TGTGCCAGCAGCCTCAACCCGGGGACAGGGGCCCCCGATACGCAGTATTTT	CASSLNPGTGAPDTQYF
TRBD2	TRBV2	TRBJ2-5	once	TGTGCCAGCAGTGAATGGGGGGGAGGCGGATCAAAAGAGACCCAGTACTTC	CASSEWGGGGSKETQYF
TRBD1	TRBV7-9	TRBJ2-4	.	TGTGCCAGCAGTCCGGGACAGAATAATTTTTTAGCGTACTTC	CASSPGQNNFLAYF
.	TRBV27	TRBJ2-6	.	TGTGCCAGCAGTATCCGACAGGCTTCATCTGGGGCCAACGTCCTGACTTTC	CASSIRQASSGANVLTF
TRBD2	TRBV5-1	TRBJ2-1	.	TGCGCCAGCCGAGCTGATCAGGGGTTTCTTAGCGGGACATACAATGAGCAGTTCTTC	CASRADQGFLSGTYNEQFF